These 8 T cell receptor beta chains came from one sample sequenced in a study of technical replicates of blood from a few donors. The assay was immunoSEQ multiplex PCR, and TCRdb's table has in-frame clones only and misses some. Of about 74,000 clones in the sample, about nine tenths are singletons; the top ten hold approximately 0.39%. The sequenced sample was T cells isolated from PBMCs. These receptors were taken from a human donor in good health.

In its sample, this clone was seen once. This chain uses TRBV11-2 with TRBJ1-1; D is undetermined. The CDR3 loop spans 14 amino acids. CDR1 is SGHAT and CDR2 is FQNNGV in the germline V gene. The ends were cut back, 3 bases at V and 7 bases at J, with 15 bases in the middle. CDR3 sequence: CASSLERATLEAFF. The CDR3 DNA reads as TGTGCCAGCAGCTTGGAGCGGGCAACCCTTGAAGCTTTCTTT. Drawing the rest from reference TRBV11-2 and TRBJ1-1, the complete variable domain is EAGVAQSPRYKIIEKRQSVAFWCNPISGHATLYWYQQILGQGPKLLIQFQNNGVVDDSQLPKDRFSAERLKGVDSTLKIQPAKLEDSAVYLCASSLERATLEAFFGQGTRLTVV.

V and J are TRBV6-4 and TRBJ2-2; TRBD2 matches 9 bases. CDR3 length equals 17 residues. Germline CDR1 MRHNA, CDR2 SNTAGT. J gave up 9 bases and V 2 bases, and 13 bases lay outside the gene matches. CDR3 nucleotides: TGTGCCAGCAGTGACCCTCCTTTAGCGGGAGATGAAAGGGAGCTGTTTTTT. Translation: CASSDPPLAGDERELFF.

The V and J genes are TRBV19 and TRBJ2-7; D gene ambiguous. Germline V lookup: CDR1 LNHDA, CDR2 SQIVND (reference sequence). V was pared by 5 bases and J by 2 bases, with 13 bases between. This CDR3 is built from 14 residues. The CDR3 DNA sequence: TGTGCCAGTAGTTTCTCTGGAGAACCCTACGAGCAGTACTTC. It encodes CASSFSGEPYEQYF.

The chain couples TRBV18 to TRBJ2-7, with D possibly TRBD1 on 5 matching bases. The V gene lost 4 bases and the J gene lost 2 bases, with 15 bases spanning the gap. The CDR3 runs to 15 residues. Looked up from germline, CDR1 is KGHSH and CDR2 is LQKENI. CDR3 sequence: CASSLADSYPYEQYF. In nucleotides, the CDR3 is TGTGCCAGCTCACTTGCAGACAGTTACCCCTACGAGCAGTACTTC.

The CDR3 loop reads CASSLVPGVYEQFF. The CDR3, as DNA: TGTGCCAGCAGCTTAGTTCCGGGGGTCTATGAGCAGTTCTTC. This chain uses TRBV13 with TRBJ2-1; weak D call: TRBD2 (6 bases). V lost 1 base to trimming and J lost 8 bases, with 12 bases between them. The CDR3 runs 14 residues. The germline V gene encodes CDR1 PRHDT and CDR2 FYEKMQ (reference sequence). Complete variable domain (other parts from reference TRBV13 and TRBJ2-1): AAGVIQSPRHLIKEKRETATLKCYPIPRHDTVYWYQQGPGQDPQFLISFYEKMQSDKGSIPDRFSAQQFSDYHSELNMSSLELGDSALYFCASSLVPGVYEQFFGPGTRLTVL.

This chain uses TRBV4-1 with TRBJ1-4; 10 bases fit TRBD1. In germline, CDR1 is MGHRA, CDR2 YSYEKL. Trimming at V came to 2 bases and at J to 6 bases, leaving 3 bases not matched to a gene. The CDR3 runs to 15 residues. The CDR3 here is CASSQPGQGYEKLFF. The CDR3 DNA reads TGCGCCAGCAGCCAACCGGGACAGGGGTATGAAAAACTGTTTTTT.

The rearrangement links TRBV11-2 to TRBJ2-7, with TRBD1 identical over 8 bases. Per the germline V gene, CDR1 is SGHAT and CDR2 is FQNNGV. The CDR3 extends over 16 amino acids. J lost 6 bases, V lost 5 bases, and 15 bases had no gene match. The CDR3 spells CASSPPITGGSGEQYF. The CDR3, as DNA: TGTGCCAGCAGCCCACCTATAACAGGGGGTTCAGGCGAGCAGTACTTC.

The chain recombines TRBV7-9 with TRBJ2-7; D remains unclear. V gave up 6 bases and J gave up 6 bases, with 6 bases separating them. Germline values: CDR1 SEHNR, CDR2 FQNEAQ (reference sequence). There are 10 residues in the CDR3. The CDR3: CASSQVEQYF. The CDR3 region has the DNA TGTGCCAGCAGTCAGGTCGAGCAGTACTTC.